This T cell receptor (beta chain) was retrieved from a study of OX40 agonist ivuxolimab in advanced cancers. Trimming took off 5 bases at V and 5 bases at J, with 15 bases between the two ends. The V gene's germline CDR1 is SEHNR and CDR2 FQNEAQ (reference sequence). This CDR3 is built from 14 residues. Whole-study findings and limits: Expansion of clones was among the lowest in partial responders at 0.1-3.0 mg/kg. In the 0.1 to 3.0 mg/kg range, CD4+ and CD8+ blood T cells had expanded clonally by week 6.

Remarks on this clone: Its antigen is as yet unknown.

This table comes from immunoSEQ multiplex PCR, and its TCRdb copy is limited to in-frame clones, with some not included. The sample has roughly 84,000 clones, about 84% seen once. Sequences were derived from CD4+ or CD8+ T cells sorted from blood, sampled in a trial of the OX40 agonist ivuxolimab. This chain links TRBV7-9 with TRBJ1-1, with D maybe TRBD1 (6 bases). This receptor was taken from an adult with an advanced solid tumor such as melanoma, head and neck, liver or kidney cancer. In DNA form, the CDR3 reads TGTGCCAGCAGCACCACAGGGATGGGGACTGAAGCTTTCTTT. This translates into CASSTTGMGTEAFF. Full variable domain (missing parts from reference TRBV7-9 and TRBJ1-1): DTGVSQNPRHKITKRGQNVTFRCDPISEHNRLYWYRQTLGQGPEFLTYFQNEAQLEKSRLLSDRFSAERPKGSFSTLEIQRTEQGDSAMYLCASSTTGMGTEAFFGQGTRLTVV.